The 2 T cell receptor beta chains presented below share a single source sample, sequenced in a study of cytomegalovirus exposure and HLA in healthy donors. The PCR made use of 60 Vbeta and 13 Jbeta primers. Sequenced by immunoSEQ multiplex PCR; TCRdb stores in-frame clones only, minus some. The table records 100,000 to 150,000 clones, over 80% of them present only once. Sequencing was performed on PBMCs. Receptors were obtained from a boy between 10 and 17 years old in good health and CMV-seronegative.

This clone has a handful of counts. This chain links TRBV6-1 with TRBJ2-2, with TRBD1 as a possible D gene (5 bases). CDR1 MNHNS and CDR2 SASEGT come from the germline V gene. Between the trimmed V and J ends, which lost 2 bases and 6 bases, there was a span of 16 bases. The CDR3 length is 16 residues. As DNA, the CDR3 is TGTGCCAGCAGTGAATGGGCAGGGTCCGATCCCGGGGAGCTGTTTTTT. It codes for CASSEWAGSDPGELFF.

This sequence joins TRBV29-1 and TRBJ2-1; 11 bases are shared with TRBD2. This CDR3 has 17 amino acids. J lost 5 bases, V lost 0 bases, and 9 bases had no gene match. Germline assignment: CDR1 SQVTM and CDR2 ANQGSEA. The chain's CDR3 is CSVEDLTSGAIHNEQFF. CDR3 DNA sequence: TGCAGCGTTGAAGATCTGACTAGCGGGGCCATTCACAATGAGCAGTTCTTC.